These 21 T cell receptor beta chains came from one sample sequenced in a study of CD8 T cells in Susac syndrome. RNA was extracted with the RNeasy kit, and a quantity of 0.5 to 1 ug was reverse transcribed using random hexamers. MiXCR, run by TCRdb on the immunoSEQ multiplex PCR reads, gives a single entry per CDR3 protein. Of over 150,000 distinct CDR3 sequences in the sample, 95% to 96% were seen once. Sample: CD4+ T cells from PBMCs. The receptors were gathered from a human donor with Susac syndrome.

V is TRBV9 and J is TRBJ2-2, with TRBD1 identical over 7 bases. The V and J ends lost 5 bases and 6 bases, in that order; junction bases with no gene match: 1. There are 12 residues in the CDR3. Germline CDR1 is SGDLS and CDR2 is YYNGEE. As DNA, the CDR3 is TGTGCCAGCAGTACAGGGGCCGGGGAGCTGTTTTTT. Protein sequence: CASSTGAGELFF.

In its sample, this clonotype was seen once. The chain employs TRBV15 and TRBJ2-2, with 8 bases that match TRBD1. Germline CDR1 LNHNV, CDR2 YYDKDF (reference sequence). CDR3 length equals 17 residues. V was pared by 2 bases and J by 3 bases, with 8 bases of the junction left unmatched. CDR3 DNA: TGTGCCACCAGCAGATCCTGGGAGGACAGGGACACCGGGGAGCTGTTTTTT. It is translated as CATSRSWEDRDTGELFF.

J is TRBJ2-7 and V is TRBV5-6; 7 bases align to TRBD1. V lost 1 base to trimming and J lost 3 bases; unmatched junction nucleotides: 4. CDR3 length equals 14 residues. Germline CDR1 is SGHDT and CDR2 is YYEEEE. The CDR3 bases are TGTGCCAGCAGCTTGTGGACAGGCGACTACGAGCAGTACGTC. Translation gives CASSLWTGDYEQYV.

V is TRBV9 and J is TRBJ2-1; TRBD2 matches 8 bases. The CDR3 sequence is 14 residues long. CDR1 and CDR2 (germline): SGDLS, YYNGEE. Trimming cost V 3 bases and J 9 bases; bases outside gene matches: 8. CDR3 DNA sequence: TGTGCCAGCAGCGGGGGACTAGTAGAGGCTGAGCAGTTCTTC. Residues: CASSGGLVEAEQFF. The variable domain in full, completed from reference TRBV9 and TRBJ2-1, reads DSGVTQTPKHLITATGQRVTLRCSPRSGDLSVYWYQQSLDQGLQFLIQYYNGEERAKGNILERFSAQQFPDLHSELNLSSLELGDSALYFCASSGGLVEAEQFFGPGTRLTVL.

The chain recombines TRBV7-8 with TRBJ2-7; D ambiguous. The CDR3 has 13 amino acids. Trimming stripped 3 bases from V and 5 bases from J, with 11 bases between. Germline V gene sequence: CDR1 SGHVS, CDR2 FQNEAQ. This CDR3 reads CASSFDNDHEQYF. The DNA of the CDR3 is TGTGCCAGCAGCTTTGACAACGACCACGAGCAGTACTTC.

This clonotype was counted a few times. This chain uses TRBV7-6 with TRBJ2-7; unclear D gene. CDR1 and CDR2 from the germline V gene are SGHVS and FNYEAQ. This CDR3 region has 17 residues. V lost 3 bases and J lost 0, with 18 bases in between. CDR3 region: CASSFEWLVRGSYEQYV. The CDR3 nucleotides are TGTGCCAGCAGCTTTGAGTGGTTGGTCAGAGGCTCCTACGAGCAGTACGTC.

This chain links TRBV7-9 with TRBJ1-4, with no clear D. V was shortened by 5 bases and J by 0 bases, with 10 bases between the two germline ends. The CDR3 consists of 15 residues. Looked up from germline, CDR1 is SEHNR and CDR2 is FQNEAQ (reference sequence). The CDR3 DNA reads TGTGCCAGCAGCCCACTTAGCACAACTAATGAAAAACTGTTTTTT. Its translation is CASSPLSTTNEKLFF.

The chain joins TRBV20-1 to TRBJ2-5; TRBD1 matches at 7 bases. The J segment lost 0 bases and the V segment lost 7 bases, leaving 5 bases of the junction unmatched. Germline V gives CDR1 DFQATT, CDR2 SNEGSKA (reference sequence). The CDR3 covers 13 residues. CDR3 in DNA: TGCAGTGGGACAGGTGTGGACCAAGAGACCCAGTACTTC. This gives the protein CSGTGVDQETQYF.

CDR3 protein: CSVVSVSSTDTQYF. The CDR3 DNA reads TGCAGTGTAGTTAGCGTCTCTAGCACAGATACGCAGTATTTT. V usage is TRBV20-1 and J usage is TRBJ2-3, with TRBD2 as a possible D gene (5 bases). Looked up from germline, CDR1 is DFQATT and CDR2 is SNEGSKA (reference sequence). Trimming pared 7 bases from V and 0 bases from J, leaving 14 bases between. This CDR3 contains 14 residues.

The chain employs TRBV7-9 and TRBJ1-5; no firm D call. The CDR3 spans 14 residues. CDR1 is SEHNR, CDR2 FQNEAQ, per germline (reference sequence). The ends were cut back, 2 bases at V and 6 bases at J, with 11 bases in the middle. For the CDR3, the DNA is TGTGCCAGCAGCTTAATGGGGTCCACTCAGCCCCAGCATTTT. Protein sequence: CASSLMGSTQPQHF.

The chain has TRBV30 and TRBJ1-2; 10 bases match TRBD1. V lost 3 bases to trimming and J lost 8 bases; unmatched junction nucleotides: 9. From germline, CDR1 is GTSNPN and CDR2 SVGIG (reference sequence). The CDR3 runs 14 residues. The CDR3 loop is CAWRTGGPFLGYTF. CDR3 DNA sequence: TGTGCCTGGAGGACAGGGGGCCCTTTCTTGGGCTACACCTTC.

This sequence joins TRBV27 and TRBJ2-1; 7 nucleotides line up with TRBD1. This CDR3 comprises 14 residues. CDR1 and CDR2 from the germline V gene are MNHEY and SMNVEV (reference sequence). V shed 0 bases, J shed 14 bases, and the junction held 10 bases outside the gene matches. CDR3 bases: TGTGCCAGCAGTTTATCAGACAGGGCCGTGCTTGAGTTCTTC. Its protein product is CASSLSDRAVLEFF.

This rearrangement joins TRBV3-1 to TRBJ2-4, with D tentatively TRBD1 (5 bases). Between the trimmed V and J ends, which lost 3 bases and 8 bases, there was a span of 8 bases. The CDR3 has 12 residues. Germline V lookup: CDR1 LGHDT, CDR2 YNNKEL (reference sequence). The CDR3 DNA is TGTGCCAGCAGCCAGGGGCATGACATTCAGTACTTC. This encodes CASSQGHDIQYF.

The chain combines TRBV6-2 or TRBV6-3 with TRBJ2-7, with 7 bases identical to TRBD2. The CDR3 is 13 amino acids. V lost 7 bases to trimming and J lost 4 bases; unmatched junction nucleotides: 7. Germline V gene lookup returns CDR1 MNHEY and CDR2 SVGEGT. The CDR3 DNA reads as TGTGCCAGCAAGGGGAGCGGGGTGTACGAGCAGTACTTC. Amino acids: CASKGSGVYEQYF.

The rearrangement links TRBV18 to TRBJ1-2; no clear D gene. V was cut by 4 bases and J by 8 bases, with 17 bases left in between. CDR3 length equals 14 residues. Germline V gives CDR1 KGHSH, CDR2 LQKENI. The CDR3 is CASSRTDILGGYTF. The DNA for the CDR3 is TGTGCCAGCTCACGAACCGACATTTTGGGCGGCTACACCTTC.

The gene calls are TRBV20-1 and TRBJ2-3, with 8 bases lining up with TRBD2. From germline, CDR1 is DFQATT and CDR2 SNEGSKA (reference sequence). The CDR3 length is 15 residues. V was pared by 5 bases and J by 2 bases, with 9 bases of the junction left unmatched. The CDR3 DNA reads TGCAGTGCTGGACGGGGACTAGAGATCACAGATACGCAGTATTTT. Translating gives CSAGRGLEITDTQYF.

This clonotype was counted a single time. The V gene is TRBV12-3 or TRBV12-4, the J gene TRBJ2-5; D is uncertain. V was cut by 5 bases and J by 3 bases, with 13 bases left in between. This CDR3 has 14 residues. The CDR3 DNA reads TGTGCCAGCAGTCTGTCCCTCAAGGAAGAGACCCAGTACTTC. It codes for CASSLSLKEETQYF.

The rearrangement uses TRBV20-1 and TRBJ2-3, with 14 bases that match TRBD2. This CDR3 contains 15 residues. Per germline, CDR1 DFQATT and CDR2 SNEGSKA (reference sequence). V lost 5 bases, J lost 2 bases, and 3 bases stayed unmatched. In DNA form, the CDR3 reads TGCAGTGCTCAGACTAGCGGGGGGGACACAGATACGCAGTATTTT. This codes for CSAQTSGGDTDTQYF.

V usage is TRBV6-5 and J usage is TRBJ1-1; D not resolved. Germline CDR1 reads MNHEY; CDR2 reads SVGAGI. Trimming took 3 bases from V and 4 from J, leaving 15 bases between them. The CDR3 is 15 residues long. CDR3 loop: CASSYLGRRSTEAFF. DNA for the CDR3: TGTGCCAGCAGTTATCTCGGCAGGAGGAGCACTGAAGCTTTCTTT.

The rearrangement uses TRBV12-3 or TRBV12-4 and TRBJ2-1, with 9 bases fitting TRBD1. J gave up 8 bases and V 0 bases, and 11 bases lay outside the gene matches. CDR3 size: 17 residues. The CDR3 DNA reads as TGTGCCAGCAGTTTAGCGCATGTCGGGACAGGGAGGCATGAGCAGTTCTTC. Translated, it gives CASSLAHVGTGRHEQFF.

The chain joins TRBV12-3 or TRBV12-4 to TRBJ2-6, with D perhaps TRBD2 (6 bases). This CDR3 region has 16 residues. V lost 7 bases and J 2 bases, leaving 15 bases between the germline ends. CDR3 coding DNA: TGTGCCAGCAACCCAGGGACTTGGGCTGGGGCCAACGTCCTGACTTTC. It is translated as CASNPGTWAGANVLTF.